This TCR beta chain appears in the sequencing data of a study of T cell changes during pregnancy in multiple sclerosis. The table came from immunoSEQ multiplex PCR; TCRdb's copy has only in-frame clones and leaves some out. The sample carries about 52,000 clones, approximately 92% recorded once. This CDR3 contains 15 residues. V shed 4 bases, J shed 5 bases, and the junction held 6 bases outside the gene matches. Germline values: CDR1 LNHDA, CDR2 SQIVND (reference sequence). J is TRBJ1-5 and V is TRBV19; 9 bases align to TRBD1. The material sequenced was CD4+ T cells from peripheral blood mononuclear cells, taken in the third trimester of pregnancy. This clonotype was obtained from a female donor with multiple sclerosis, enrolled in a pregnancy study. The CDR3 bases are TGTGCCAGTAGTACTGGGACAGGGAGAGATCAGCCCCAGCATTTT. Translating gives CASSTGTGRDQPQHF.